This TCR beta chain was recovered during a study of blood T cells in healthy people across ages. A minimum of 6 micrograms of total RNA was extracted per sample. After removal of 3 bases from V and 9 bases from J, the junction contained 10 bases not matched to a gene. The CDR3 spans 16 residues. Germline V gene sequence: CDR1 MDHEN, CDR2 SYDVKM. The second PCR ran about 6 to 12 cycles with a sample-barcoded 5' primer and J-beta primers. MiXCR was run by TCRdb on the 5' RACE reads, yielding one entry per CDR3 protein. The sample consists of around 520,000 distinct CDR3 sequences, approximately 26% of them appearing once. This same sample was also part of a study on T cells of mothers and their children.

The J gene is TRBJ2-4, the V gene TRBV28, with TRBD2 identical over 11 bases. This clonotype was sampled from a boy aged 2 to 10 in good health. Sequencing was done on a sample of blood. The CDR3 region is CASSFYLLAGGSIQYF. CDR3 DNA: TGTGCCAGCAGTTTTTACCTTCTAGCGGGAGGAAGCATTCAGTACTTC. Filled out from reference TRBV28 and TRBJ2-4, the complete variable domain reads DVKVTQSSRYLVKRTGEKVFLECVQDMDHENMFWYRQDPGLGLRLIYFSYDVKMKEKGDIPEGYSVSREKKERFSLILESASTNQTSMYLCASSFYLLAGGSIQYFGAGTRLSVL.